These 30 T cell receptor beta chains were sequenced from one sample in a study of CD4 T cell repertoires in COVID-19. Profiled with immunoSEQ multiplex PCR; TCRdb holds only in-frame clones, not every one. Here the sample spans tens of thousands of clones, roughly 91% being singletons. These memory T cells were uncultured and sequenced directly after ex vivo isolation. Sequenced here: central memory CD4+ T cells from blood, sampled before the COVID-19 pandemic. The receptor source for this set is a human donor who had COVID-19.

V usage is TRBV7-2 and J usage is TRBJ1-1; 10 positions match TRBD1. J gave up 8 bases and V 4 bases, and 7 bases lay outside the gene matches. The CDR3 sequence is 14 residues long. In germline, CDR1 is SGHTA, CDR2 FQGNSA. The CDR3 sequence is CASSYTGTGAEAFF. The CDR3 bases are TGTGCCAGCAGCTATACCGGGACAGGGGCCGAAGCTTTCTTT.

The V call is TRBV6-1, the J call TRBJ2-3, with D unresolved. CDR1 MNHNS and CDR2 SASEGT come from the germline V gene. Deletions cut 4 bases from V and 0 bases from J, with 8 bases between. The CDR3 is 14 residues long. CDR3 sequence reads: CASSGSLSTDTQYF. The CDR3 DNA reads as TGTGCCAGCAGTGGTAGCTTAAGCACAGATACGCAGTATTTT.

This chain uses TRBV19 with TRBJ2-2; 7 bases are a match to TRBD2. V lost 5 bases and J lost 4; bases outside the gene matches: 7. CDR3 length: 15 amino acids. CDR1 is LNHDA and CDR2 is SQIVND in the germline V gene (reference sequence). CDR3 in amino acids: CASSPGVAGTGELFF. For the CDR3, the DNA is TGTGCCAGTAGTCCGGGGGTAGCGGGCACCGGGGAGCTGTTTTTT.

This sequence joins TRBV28 and TRBJ1-2; no clear D. CDR3 length equals 14 residues. CDR1 and CDR2 from the germline V gene are MDHEN and SYDVKM. Trimming left V 0 bases short and J 1 base short, with 6 bases between. CDR3 sequence reads: CASSLWPSNYGYTF. In nucleotides, the CDR3 is TGTGCCAGCAGTTTATGGCCCAGTAACTATGGCTACACCTTC.

This chain links TRBV5-1 with TRBJ1-5, with a possible D match to TRBD1 (5 bases). V shed 1 base and J shed 7 bases, with 15 bases lying between them. This CDR3 is built from 15 residues. Per the germline V gene, CDR1 is SGHRS and CDR2 is YFSETQ. CDR3 in DNA: TGCGCCAGCAGCTTGAGCGGGGGTTCATACCAGCCCCAGCATTTT. The encoded protein is CASSLSGGSYQPQHF.

The CDR3 sequence is CASSSSGQGYGYTF. For the CDR3, the DNA is TGTGCCAGCAGTTCGTCGGGACAGGGCTATGGCTACACCTTC. The chain has TRBV28 and TRBJ1-2, with 9 bases that match TRBD1. J lost 4 bases, V lost 4 bases, and 4 bases had no gene match. In germline, CDR1 is MDHEN, CDR2 SYDVKM. The CDR3 sequence is 14 residues long.

V gene TRBV13 combines with J gene TRBJ2-1, with 11 bases aligning to TRBD2. CDR1 and CDR2 from the germline V gene are PRHDT and FYEKMQ (reference sequence). CDR3 length: 16 residues. Losses at the gene ends were 5 bases for V and 5 bases for J; bases not matched to a gene: 8. The CDR3 DNA sequence: TGTGCCAGCAGCCGCCGGACTAGCGGGTTAAACAATGAGCAGTTCTTC. Translation gives CASSRRTSGLNNEQFF.

V and J are TRBV6-6 and TRBJ1-2, with TRBD1 matching over 10 bases. Per the germline V gene, CDR1 is MNHNY and CDR2 is SVGAGI (reference sequence). The CDR3 is 16 amino acids. V was pared by 5 bases and J by 3 bases, with 9 bases of the junction left unmatched. This CDR3 is CASSPTRTGGDYGYTF. CDR3 DNA: TGTGCCAGCAGTCCCACCCGGACAGGGGGTGACTATGGCTACACCTTC.

This chain uses TRBV2 with TRBJ2-7; D unresolved. Germline lookup yields CDR1 SNHLY and CDR2 FYNNEI. The CDR3 is 12 residues long. Deletions cut 8 bases from V and 5 bases from J, with 13 bases between. DNA for the CDR3: TGTGCCAGCTTGATAACTTCGCACGAGCAGTACTTC. The encoded protein is CASLITSHEQYF. The variable domain in full, with the rest retrieved from reference TRBV2 and TRBJ2-7, is EPEVTQTPSHQVTQMGQEVILRCVPISNHLYFYWYRQILGQKVEFLVSFYNNEISEKSEIFDDQFSVERPDGSNFTLKIRSTKLEDSAMYFCASLITSHEQYFGPGTRLTVT.

This clone was observed a single time. Here the CDR3 DNA reads TGTGCCAGCAGCTCGGCTCAGGGGAGAGTTGGCTACACCTTC. Amino acid sequence: CASSSAQGRVGYTF. The chain has TRBV7-8 and TRBJ1-2, with a weak D call TRBD1 (6 bases). The V end was cut by 4 bases, the J end by 7 bases, with 16 bases between. CDR3 size: 14 residues. Germline V CDR1 and CDR2: SGHVS, FQNEAQ.

The CDR3 reads CAISEGQPNQPQHF. The CDR3 DNA follows: TGTGCCATCAGTGAGGGACAGCCTAATCAGCCCCAGCATTTT. The chain has TRBV10-3 and TRBJ1-5; D might be TRBD1 (6 bases). V was cut by 2 bases and J by 4 bases, with 9 bases left in between. CDR1 is ENHRY and CDR2 is SYGVKD in the germline V gene. The CDR3 is 14 amino acids.

Worth noting for this clone: An end of the junction differs from the germline gene, which may be a read error. Distinct nucleotide sequences in the sample also encode this CDR3. The chain is built from TRBV11-2 and TRBJ1-5; D possibly corresponds to TRBD1 (6 bases). There are 14 residues in the CDR3. Germline V gene lookup returns CDR1 SGHAT and CDR2 FQNNGV. CDR3 region: CASSLAGGNQPQHF. The DNA of the CDR3 is TGTGCCAGCAGTTTAGCAGGGGGCAATCAGCCCCAGCATTTT.

The chain uses TRBV14 and TRBJ2-3, with 8 nucleotides matching TRBD1. In germline, CDR1 is SGHDN, CDR2 FVKESK. V dropped 4 bases and J dropped 3; count of bases not matched to a gene: 0. This CDR3 comprises 13 residues. The CDR3 DNA sequence: TGTGCCAGCAGCCGACAGGGGACAGATACGCAGTATTTT. Its protein product is CASSRQGTDTQYF.

The chain has TRBV6-1 and TRBJ2-2; 9 nucleotides line up with TRBD2. Germline V gene sequence: CDR1 MNHNS, CDR2 SASEGT. The CDR3 length is 14 residues. The trim removed 6 bases at V and 5 bases at J, leaving 4 bases unmatched. CDR3 amino acids: CASSWTSVTGELFF. CDR3 nucleotide sequence: TGTGCCAGCAGCTGGACTAGCGTAACCGGGGAGCTGTTTTTT.

The sample holds one count of this clone. This CDR3 is CAWNSGEGTPLHF. The DNA of the CDR3 is TGTGCCTGGAACTCGGGAGAGGGGACACCCCTCCACTTT. The genes are TRBV30 and TRBJ1-6; tentatively, D is TRBD1 (5 bases). V shed 4 bases and J shed 11 bases, with 15 bases lying between them. CDR3 length: 13 residues. CDR1 is GTSNPN and CDR2 is SVGIG in the germline V gene (reference sequence).

The table lists this clone with a few counts. The chain employs TRBV9 and TRBJ2-1; 13 nucleotides align to TRBD2. This CDR3 has 14 residues. Germline trimming cut 5 bases from V and 10 bases from J; bases unmatched to any gene: 6. Germline V gene sequence: CDR1 SGDLS, CDR2 YYNGEE. The CDR3 nucleotides read TGTGCCAGCAGTGGACTAGCGGGGGTGCCCGAGCAGTTCTTC. Its protein is CASSGLAGVPEQFF.

V and J are TRBV6-5 and TRBJ2-7; D possibly corresponds to TRBD2 (5 bases). Germline assignment: CDR1 MNHEY and CDR2 SVGAGI. The CDR3 is 15 amino acids. V lost 2 bases, J lost 5 bases, and 16 bases lay in between. CDR3 residues: CASSYTDGGINEQYF. Written as DNA, the CDR3 is TGTGCCAGCAGTTACACGGACGGAGGTATCAACGAGCAGTACTTC.

This chain joins TRBV5-1 and TRBJ1-1; D perhaps matches TRBD1 (5 bases). This CDR3 is built from 14 residues. CDR1 SGHRS and CDR2 YFSETQ come from the germline V gene. The V end was cut by 4 bases, the J end by 1 base, with 11 bases between. This CDR3 is CASSPPQGNTEAFF. In nucleotides, the CDR3 is TGCGCCAGCAGCCCTCCCCAGGGGAACACTGAAGCTTTCTTT.

This chain uses TRBV6-1 with TRBJ1-3; a possible D gene is TRBD1 (5 bases). The CDR3 contains 14 residues. Germline V gene data show CDR1 as MNHNS and CDR2 as SASEGT. Trimming cost V 2 bases and J 4 bases, with 9 bases left between them. Here the CDR3 DNA reads TGTGCCAGCAGTGAAAAGGGGCTCGGAAACACCATATATTTT. Its protein product is CASSEKGLGNTIYF.

V gene TRBV6-5 combines with J gene TRBJ2-3; TRBD2 aligns across 14 bases. Per the germline V gene, CDR1 is MNHEY and CDR2 is SVGAGI. CDR3 length equals 15 residues. V lost 5 bases, J lost 3 bases, and 1 base stayed unmatched. The CDR3 region is CASSRTSGRTDTQYF. The CDR3 region has the DNA TGTGCCAGCAGTCGGACTAGCGGGAGGACAGATACGCAGTATTTT.

V and J are TRBV5-1 and TRBJ2-3; a possible D gene is TRBD2 (6 bases). The CDR3 totals 17 residues. The germline CDR1 and CDR2 sequences are SGHRS and YFSETQ. Trimming pared 4 bases from V and 1 base from J, leaving 19 bases between. The CDR3 region has the DNA TGCGCCAGCAGCGGCGGAGGGTTCGGCGGAGGCACAGATACGCAGTATTTT. This sequence encodes CASSGGGFGGGTDTQYF.

The chain recombines TRBV18 with TRBJ2-1; 8 positions agree with TRBD2. V lost 6 bases to trimming and J lost 5 bases; unmatched junction nucleotides: 9. The CDR3 length is 15 residues. Looked up from germline, CDR1 is KGHSH and CDR2 is LQKENI. CDR3 bases: TGTGCCAGCTCTCCTTTAGCGGGAACTGACAATGAGCAGTTCTTC. The encoded protein is CASSPLAGTDNEQFF. Complete variable domain (other parts from reference TRBV18 and TRBJ2-1): NAGVMQNPRHLVRRRGQEARLRCSPMKGHSHVYWYRQLPEEGLKFMVYLQKENIIDESGMPKERFSAEFPKEGPSILRIQQVVRGDSAAYFCASSPLAGTDNEQFFGPGTRLTVL.

V and J are TRBV6-5 and TRBJ1-2; the D is unclear. This CDR3 has 14 residues. V shed 11 bases and J shed 8 bases, with 24 bases lying between them. Germline CDR1 and CDR2: MNHEY and SVGAGI. The CDR3 DNA is TGTGCCGTCAAATCGGCCCATCCGGCGGAGGGCTACACCTTC. Translation: CAVKSAHPAEGYTF.

The chain couples TRBV7-9 to TRBJ2-1, with 8 bases lining up with TRBD2. CDR3 size: 15 residues. Trimming removed 5 bases from V and 5 bases from J; junction bases left unmatched: 8. Germline V CDR1 and CDR2: SEHNR, FQNEAQ (reference sequence). In nucleotides, the CDR3 is TGTGCCAGCAGCCCAGAGGGACTAGGGGACAATGAGCAGTTCTTC. It codes for CASSPEGLGDNEQFF.

CDR3 in DNA: TGCAGTGCTAGATCCAATCCCGAGCAGTACTTC. It is translated as CSARSNPEQYF. J is TRBJ2-7 and V is TRBV20-1, with D unresolved. Deletions cut 2 bases from V and 6 bases from J, with 8 bases between. Looked up from germline, CDR1 is DFQATT and CDR2 is SNEGSKA (reference sequence). CDR3 length: 11 residues.

CDR3 amino acids: CATSRSDRAPLGEAFF. The CDR3 region has the DNA TGTGCCACCAGCAGGAGCGACAGGGCCCCTCTGGGTGAAGCTTTCTTT. The chain recombines TRBV15 with TRBJ1-1, with TRBD1 matching 7 bases. Germline-derived CDR1 and CDR2 are LNHNV and YYDKDF (reference sequence). This CDR3 region has 16 residues. The V segment lost 3 bases and the J segment 7 bases; nucleotides outside the gene matches: 14. The complete variable domain, with remaining parts taken from reference TRBV15 and TRBJ1-1, reads DAMVIQNPRYQVTQFGKPVTLSCSQTLNHNVMYWYQQKSSQAPKLLFHYYDKDFNNEADTPDNFQSRRPNTSFCFLDIRSPGLGDTAMYLCATSRSDRAPLGEAFFGQGTRLTVV.

This rearrangement joins TRBV11-3 to TRBJ2-2, with 10 bases that match TRBD2. V lost 5 bases, J lost 4 bases, and 4 bases stayed unmatched. Germline lookup yields CDR1 SGHNT and CDR2 YENEEA. The CDR3 loop spans 15 amino acids. The CDR3 region is CASSPLAGGTGELFF. CDR3 sequence (DNA): TGTGCCAGCAGCCCCTTAGCGGGGGGCACCGGGGAGCTGTTTTTT. Together with reference TRBV11-3 and TRBJ2-2, the CDR3 gives the full variable domain: EAGVVQSPRYKIIEKKQPVAFWCNPISGHNTLYWYLQNLGQGPELLIRYENEEAVDDSQLPKDRFSAERLKGVDSTLKIQPAELGDSAVYLCASSPLAGGTGELFFGEGSRLTVL.

The V gene is TRBV28, the J gene TRBJ2-7; 9 bases line up with TRBD1. This CDR3 has 15 residues. CDR1 is MDHEN, CDR2 SYDVKM, per germline. The junction had 8 bases not matched to a gene; V was cut back by 4 bases and J by 4 bases. The CDR3 bases are TGTGCCAGCAGTTCCCCTTCCGGGACAGGGTACGAGCAGTACTTC. Amino acids: CASSSPSGTGYEQYF. Complete variable domain (other parts from reference TRBV28 and TRBJ2-7): DVKVTQSSRYLVKRTGEKVFLECVQDMDHENMFWYRQDPGLGLRLIYFSYDVKMKEKGDIPEGYSVSREKKERFSLILESASTNQTSMYLCASSSPSGTGYEQYFGPGTRLTVT.

The sample holds one count of this clone. The chain employs TRBV13 and TRBJ1-3; unclear D gene. Trimming removed 4 bases at V and 0 bases at J, with 10 bases between. This CDR3 region has 15 residues. Germline V gene sequence: CDR1 PRHDT, CDR2 FYEKMQ (reference sequence). CDR3 sequence reads: CASSSTGFSGNTIYF. DNA of the CDR3: TGTGCCAGCAGCTCGACGGGATTCTCTGGAAACACCATATATTTT.

The CDR3 region is CASSFPQGGLNTEAFF. The CDR3 DNA follows: TGTGCCAGCAGCTTCCCCCAGGGAGGGCTGAACACTGAAGCTTTCTTT. The chain is built from TRBV11-2 and TRBJ1-1; D may be TRBD1 (5 bases). The V end was cut by 3 bases, the J end by 0 bases, with 14 bases between. There are 16 residues in the CDR3. Germline V lookup: CDR1 SGHAT, CDR2 FQNNGV.